The entry below gives a single TCR beta chain sequence along with its context. This sample was taken from a study of blood T cell repertoires in COVID-19. The assay was immunoSEQ multiplex PCR, and TCRdb's table has in-frame clones only and misses some. The repertoire holds roughly 200,000 clones, with more than 75% as singletons. The CDR3 runs to 15 residues. J was trimmed by 1 base and V by 1 base; bases with no gene match: 3. In germline, CDR1 is SGHNT, CDR2 YYREEE (reference sequence). Patients of the Seattle cohort, enrolled during active infection, were followed longitudinally. The sequenced sample was peripheral blood. The chain is built from TRBV5-4 and TRBJ2-7, with 9 nucleotides matching TRBD1. This receptor was obtained from an older person with COVID-19, enrolled during active disease. DNA of the CDR3: TGTGCCAGCAGCTTGAAACAGGGGGCGTCCTACGAGCAGTACTTC. It is translated as CASSLKQGASYEQYF.